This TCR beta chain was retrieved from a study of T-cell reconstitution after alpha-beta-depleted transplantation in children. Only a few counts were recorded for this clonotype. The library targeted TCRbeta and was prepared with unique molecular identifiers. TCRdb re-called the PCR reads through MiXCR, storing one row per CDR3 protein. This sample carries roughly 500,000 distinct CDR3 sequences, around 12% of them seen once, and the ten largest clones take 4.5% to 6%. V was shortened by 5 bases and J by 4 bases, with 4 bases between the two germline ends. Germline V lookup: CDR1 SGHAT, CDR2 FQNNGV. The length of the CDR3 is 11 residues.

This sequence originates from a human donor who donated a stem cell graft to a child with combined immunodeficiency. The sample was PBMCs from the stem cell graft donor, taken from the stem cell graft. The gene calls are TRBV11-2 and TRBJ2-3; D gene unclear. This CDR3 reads CASSDSDTQYF. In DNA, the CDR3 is TGTGCCAGCAGCGACTCAGATACGCAGTATTTT.